This T cell receptor beta chain was recorded in a study of blood T cells in healthy people across ages. Unmatched junction bases numbered 7, after V lost 4 bases and J lost 4 bases. This CDR3 contains 16 residues. Germline V gene data show CDR1 as MNHNY and CDR2 as SVGAGI (reference sequence). Through a sample-barcoded 5' primer and a J-beta primer mix, a second PCR was run for about 6 to 11 cycles. Each of the cDNA molecules was tagged by a template-switch adaptor with 12 random nucleotides. Researchers report that each sample yielded at least 2.5 million CDR3-containing paired-end reads. TCRdb reprocessed the 5' RACE reads via MiXCR and lists one record per CDR3 protein. The data contain about 620,000 distinct CDR3 sequences, about 21% of them seen just once; the ten biggest clones take up about 3.6%. Researchers collected around 11 milliliters of peripheral blood from every single donor. Extractions gave at least 6 micrograms of total RNA per sample.

This TCR came from an older man in good health. The chain joins TRBV6-6 to TRBJ2-6; 7 bases agree with TRBD1. Input material: blood. The CDR3 loop reads CASSSSDRAGANVLTF. The CDR3 region has the DNA TGTGCCAGCAGTTCCTCCGACAGGGCAGGGGCCAACGTCCTGACTTTC.